Presented here are 24 T cell receptor beta chains from one specimen sequenced in a study of OX40 agonist ivuxolimab in advanced cancers. The repertoire was sequenced with immunoSEQ multiplex PCR; TCRdb's copy has only in-frame clones and lacks some. The sample has about 66,000 clones; about nine tenths are singletons. The material was CD4+ or CD8+ T cells sorted from blood, obtained in a trial of the OX40 agonist ivuxolimab. The source is an adult with an advanced solid tumor such as melanoma, head and neck, liver or kidney cancer.

This chain uses TRBV7-9 with TRBJ2-7; 10 nucleotides align to TRBD1. CDR3 length: 16 residues. CDR1 is SEHNR, CDR2 FQNEAQ, per germline (reference sequence). Trimming took 1 base from V and 3 from J; bases not matched to a gene: 6. CDR3 loop: CASSLDVGQGSYEQYF. In nucleotides, the CDR3 is TGTGCCAGCAGCTTAGATGTGGGACAGGGGAGCTACGAGCAGTACTTC.

J is TRBJ1-1 and V is TRBV27; D remains unclear. Germline V gene sequence: CDR1 MNHEY, CDR2 SMNVEV (reference sequence). The CDR3 length is 16 residues. V lost 3 bases, J lost 0 bases, and 14 bases lay in between. The CDR3: CASSLYTASLNTEAFF. The CDR3 DNA is TGTGCCAGCAGTTTGTATACAGCCTCTTTGAACACTGAAGCTTTCTTT.

This clone was recorded once. The chain carries TRBV11-2 and TRBJ1-1, with D uncertain. Germline V gene sequence: CDR1 SGHAT, CDR2 FQNNGV. CDR3 length equals 13 residues. V lost 3 bases and J lost 1, with 6 bases in between. The CDR3 region has the DNA TGTGCCAGCAGCTTCGCCGAGAACACTGAAGCTTTCTTT. Its translation is CASSFAENTEAFF.

The chain joins TRBV6-6 to TRBJ1-5, with 8 bases that match TRBD1. Germline V CDR1 and CDR2: MNHNY, SVGAGI (reference sequence). The V segment lost 5 bases and the J segment 7 bases; nucleotides outside the gene matches: 7. CDR3 length: 14 amino acids. CDR3 residues: CASSGQGRLQPQHF. The CDR3 DNA sequence: TGTGCCAGCAGTGGACAGGGTCGACTCCAGCCCCAGCATTTT.

The chain is built from TRBV18 and TRBJ2-1, with 10 bases identical to TRBD2. V was pared by 4 bases and J by 0 bases, with 6 bases of the junction left unmatched. The CDR3 has 17 residues. Germline CDR1 and CDR2: KGHSH and LQKENI. The CDR3 DNA is TGTGCCAGCTCACTAGGTAGCGGGGGGAACTCCTACAATGAGCAGTTCTTC. Amino acids: CASSLGSGGNSYNEQFF.

The V call is TRBV7-2, the J call TRBJ1-2; a possible D gene is TRBD1 (5 bases). Between the trimmed V and J ends, which lost 1 base and 8 bases, there was a span of 17 bases. CDR3 size: 15 residues. The germline gives CDR1 SGHTA, CDR2 FQGNSA. CDR3 DNA: TGTGCCAGCAGCTTAGATAGTTTTGGGGCAGGAGGCTACACCTTC. It specifies CASSLDSFGAGGYTF.

The chain is built from TRBV28 and TRBJ1-5, with 9 bases lining up with TRBD1. CDR1 is MDHEN, CDR2 SYDVKM, per germline. CDR3 length: 19 residues. Germline trimming cut 1 base from V and 0 bases from J; bases unmatched to any gene: 10. CDR3 in DNA: TGTGCCAGCAGTTTATCCGGACAGGGGAGCCGGTATAGCAATCAGCCCCAGCATTTT. Translating it yields CASSLSGQGSRYSNQPQHF.

This clone was counted once. The gene calls are TRBV4-3 and TRBJ2-1, with D tentatively TRBD1 (7 bases). Looked up from germline, CDR1 is LGHNA and CDR2 is YSLEER. The CDR3 runs 15 residues. The V end was cut by 5 bases, the J end by 6 bases, with 17 bases between. CDR3 in DNA: TGCGCCAGCAGCGCGGGACAGCAGGTATCCAATGAGCAGTTCTTC. Translated: CASSAGQQVSNEQFF.

The chain uses TRBV9 and TRBJ1-5; possible D gene TRBD1, 6 bases. V lost 7 bases to trimming and J lost 7 bases, with 12 bases between them. Germline lookup yields CDR1 SGDLS and CDR2 YYNGEE. The CDR3 is 12 residues long. CDR3: CASGGAGQPQHF. CDR3 in DNA: TGTGCCAGCGGGGGGGCGGGCCAGCCCCAGCATTTT.

This sequence joins TRBV15 and TRBJ1-2; D not resolved. The germline CDR1 and CDR2 sequences are LNHNV and YYDKDF (reference sequence). V lost 0 bases, J lost 9 bases, and 5 bases lay in between. CDR3 length: 11 amino acids. The CDR3 protein is CATSRDLSYTF. CDR3 coding DNA: TGTGCCACCAGCAGAGATTTAAGCTACACCTTC.

This clone turned up a few times. The chain recombines TRBV19 with TRBJ1-3; D is undetermined. The germline V and J ends were trimmed by 4 bases and 3 bases, with 7 bases remaining between them. The length of the CDR3 is 13 residues. CDR1 is LNHDA and CDR2 is SQIVND in the germline V gene (reference sequence). The CDR3 is CASSTSGGNTIYF. The CDR3, as DNA: TGTGCCAGTAGTACCTCGGGTGGAAACACCATATATTTT.

CDR3 in DNA: TGTGCCAGTACCCCCACCCCGGGACAGGGGAACACTGAAGCTTTCTTT. Amino acids: CASTPTPGQGNTEAFF. This chain connects TRBV19 to TRBJ1-1; 9 nucleotides match TRBD1. V dropped 7 bases and J dropped 1; count of bases not matched to a gene: 10. Germline lookup yields CDR1 LNHDA and CDR2 SQIVND (reference sequence). This CDR3 comprises 16 residues.

V usage is TRBV6-5 and J usage is TRBJ2-2; TRBD2 aligns across 7 bases. The germline V gene encodes CDR1 MNHEY and CDR2 SVGAGI. J lost 3 bases, V lost 6 bases, and 1 base had no gene match. The CDR3 is 13 amino acids. In nucleotides, the CDR3 is TGTGCCAGCAGCGGGGGGTACACCGGGGAGCTGTTTTTT. This gives the protein CASSGGYTGELFF.

In regard to this clone: Other nucleotide sequences in the sample specify the same CDR3. The chain links TRBV11-3 to TRBJ2-3; D uncertain. Trimming removed 2 bases at V and 0 bases at J, with 6 bases between. This CDR3 is built from 14 residues. Germline CDR1 SGHNT, CDR2 YENEEA. The CDR3, as DNA: TGTGCCAGCAGCTTAACATCGAGCACAGATACGCAGTATTTT. Translated: CASSLTSSTDTQYF.

The chain carries TRBV5-1 and TRBJ2-3, with a possible D match to TRBD2 (5 bases). The CDR3 totals 15 residues. V gave up 2 bases and J gave up 3 bases, with 13 bases separating them. The germline V gene encodes CDR1 SGHRS and CDR2 YFSETQ. The CDR3 loop is CASSFSFPGTDTQYF. Here the CDR3 DNA reads TGCGCCAGCAGCTTTTCTTTTCCGGGAACAGATACGCAGTATTTT.

This clone is a singleton in its sample. This rearrangement joins TRBV4-2 to TRBJ2-2, with 8 bases lining up with TRBD2. V lost 1 base and J lost 2; bases outside the gene matches: 6. This CDR3 is built from 17 residues. Germline lookup yields CDR1 LGHNA and CDR2 YNFKEQ. CDR3: CASSQVSGGPNTGELFF. DNA for the CDR3: TGTGCCAGCAGCCAAGTAAGCGGGGGACCTAACACCGGGGAGCTGTTTTTT.

V is TRBV6-1 and J is TRBJ2-3; either TRBD1 or TRBD2 may supply D (6 bases each). The CDR3 covers 13 residues. Germline assignment: CDR1 MNHNS and CDR2 SASEGT. Trimming took off 8 bases at V and 2 bases at J, with 11 bases between the two ends. The CDR3 DNA reads TGTGCCAGCGGAAGGGGGGACACAGATACGCAGTATTTT. This translates into CASGRGDTDTQYF.

The chain uses TRBV2 and TRBJ1-2, with no clear D. V gave up 6 bases and J gave up 4 bases, with 9 bases separating them. In germline, CDR1 is SNHLY, CDR2 FYNNEI. CDR3 size: 12 residues. This CDR3 is CASSPFSYGYTF. CDR3 nucleotide sequence: TGTGCCAGCAGCCCCTTTAGCTATGGCTACACCTTC.

V and J are TRBV27 and TRBJ1-5; D unresolved. The CDR3 is 15 amino acids. Germline CDR1 is MNHEY and CDR2 is SMNVEV (reference sequence). V lost 3 bases, J lost 0 bases, and 9 bases lay in between. The CDR3 DNA is TGTGCCAGCAGTTTCTCGGCGTATAGCAATCAGCCCCAGCATTTT. Encoded protein: CASSFSAYSNQPQHF.

The chain employs TRBV5-1 and TRBJ1-2, with D perhaps TRBD1 (6 bases). The CDR3 spans 13 residues. CDR1 and CDR2 (germline): SGHRS, YFSETQ. V gave up 7 bases and J gave up 8 bases, with 18 bases separating them. The CDR3 protein is CASRVDRTRGYTF. CDR3 sequence (DNA): TGCGCCAGCCGAGTAGACAGGACACGCGGCTACACCTTC.

The rearrangement links TRBV5-4 to TRBJ1-1; D is uncertain. This CDR3 is built from 15 residues. CDR1 and CDR2 (germline): SGHNT, YYREEE (reference sequence). V was cut by 4 bases and J by 2 bases, with 15 bases left in between. The CDR3 loop is CASSRRAPLNTEAFF. In DNA, the CDR3 is TGTGCCAGCAGCCGAAGGGCCCCCCTAAACACTGAAGCTTTCTTT.

This clone was detected once. The genes are TRBV12-5 and TRBJ1-3, with a weak D call TRBD1 (5 bases). The V gene's germline CDR1 is LGHNT and CDR2 FRNRAP. The V gene lost 2 bases and the J gene lost 8 bases, with 22 bases spanning the gap. The CDR3 totals 17 residues. CDR3 in DNA: TGTGCTAGTGGTTTGATTCCCGGGACCGCTGGAGGAGACACCATATATTTT. Protein product: CASGLIPGTAGGDTIYF.

V is TRBV14 and J is TRBJ1-4; tentatively, D is TRBD1 (5 bases). Trimming cost V 0 bases and J 5 bases, with 13 bases left between them. The CDR3 totals 16 residues. In germline, CDR1 is SGHDN, CDR2 FVKESK. The CDR3 DNA reads as TGTGCCAGCAGCCAAGATGGGACGAGGAGGAATGAAAAACTGTTTTTT. It is translated as CASSQDGTRRNEKLFF.

This chain links TRBV11-2 with TRBJ2-5; D is perhaps TRBD2 (6 bases). Per the germline V gene, CDR1 is SGHAT and CDR2 is FQNNGV. Trimming stripped 5 bases from V and 4 bases from J, with 11 bases between. The CDR3 is 13 amino acids. The CDR3 loop reads CASSMGLLETQYF. In DNA form, the CDR3 reads TGTGCCAGCAGCATGGGACTCCTAGAGACCCAGTACTTC.